The 25 T cell receptor beta chains below were found in one sample sequenced in a study of T cells in Graves' hyperthyroidism and ophthalmopathy. Amplification targeted TCR beta CDR3 regions from RNA transcripts. During a first-round RT-PCR of the TCR CDR3, the HTBI primer set was used. MiXCR, applied by TCRdb to the multiplex PCR reads, yields one record per CDR3 protein. In the table there are more than 500,000 distinct CDR3 sequences, approximately 49% of which are singletons. The sample comprised peripheral blood or thyroid tissue (not recorded which). These receptors came from an adult woman with Graves' disease, either hyperthyroidism or ophthalmopathy (not recorded which).

In regard to this clonotype: Possible read error: a much larger clone is one base away. V and J are TRBV6-1 and TRBJ1-2, with D possibly matching TRBD1 (5 bases). This CDR3 region has 14 residues. V shed 11 bases and J shed 12 bases, with 28 bases lying between them. Per the germline V gene, CDR1 is MNHNS and CDR2 is SASEGT. The DNA for the CDR3 is TGTGCCTGCACTAGGGACGGGACCGGTAGATACCACACCTTC. Its translation is CACTRDGTGRYHTF.

In this sample, this clonotype turned up many times. The genes are TRBV7-9 and TRBJ2-2; 10 bases agree with TRBD2. The CDR3 sequence is 15 residues long. After removal of 4 bases from V and 8 bases from J, the junction contained 7 bases not matched to a gene. Germline V CDR1 and CDR2: SEHNR, FQNEAQ (reference sequence). The CDR3 nucleotides read TGTGCCAGCAGCTCTACTAGCGGGAAGTCTGGGGAGCTGTTTTTT. Residues: CASSSTSGKSGELFF.

This clonotype was seen at least ten times. The rearrangement uses TRBV11-2 and TRBJ1-4; TRBD1 agrees at 7 bases. Germline values: CDR1 SGHAT, CDR2 FQNNGV. V trimming: 1 base; J trimming: 5 bases; junction bases outside the gene matches: 4. The CDR3 has 15 amino acids. The CDR3 region is CASSLATGRNEKLFF. DNA for the CDR3: TGTGCCAGCAGCTTAGCGACAGGGAGAAATGAAAAACTGTTTTTT.

This chain uses TRBV5-5 with TRBJ2-7; a weak D match, TRBD2 (5 bases). The length of the CDR3 is 14 residues. V was trimmed by 0 bases and J by 7 bases, leaving 14 bases between them. Germline CDR1 and CDR2: SGHKS and YYEKEE (reference sequence). Written as DNA, the CDR3 is TGTGCCAGCAGCTTGGAACCGAGGGTTTGGGAGCAGTACTTC. Translation gives CASSLEPRVWEQYF.

J is TRBJ1-2 and V is TRBV7-9; the D is unclear. Deletions cut 4 bases from V and 3 bases from J, with 9 bases between. CDR1 SEHNR and CDR2 FQNEAQ come from the germline V gene (reference sequence). This CDR3 spans 13 amino acids. CDR3 region: CASSSPSDYGYTF. The DNA for the CDR3 is TGTGCCAGCAGCTCTCCATCCGACTATGGCTACACCTTC. Together with reference TRBV7-9 and TRBJ1-2, the CDR3 gives the full variable domain: DTGVSQNPRHKITKRGQNVTFRCDPISEHNRLYWYRQTLGQGPEFLTYFQNEAQLEKSRLLSDRFSAERPKGSFSTLEIQRTEQGDSAMYLCASSSPSDYGYTFGSGTRLTVV.

J is TRBJ2-7 and V is TRBV25-1, with a possible D match to TRBD2 (6 bases). CDR1 is MGHDK, CDR2 SYGVNS, per germline. Trimming removed 2 bases from V and 5 bases from J, with 10 bases in between. This CDR3 has 13 residues. Here the CDR3 reads CASSEGGLDEQYF. DNA of the CDR3: TGTGCCAGCAGTGAAGGGGGGTTGGACGAGCAGTACTTC.

The chain carries TRBV2 and TRBJ2-5; the D gene is possibly TRBD1 (5 bases). V lost 6 bases and J lost 3, with 8 bases in between. CDR1 and CDR2 (germline): SNHLY, FYNNEI. CDR3 length: 12 residues. CDR3 sequence: CASRSDKETQYF. DNA of the CDR3: TGTGCCAGCAGATCGGACAAAGAGACCCAGTACTTC.

This clonotype came up many times. This rearrangement joins TRBV20-1 to TRBJ2-2; 9 bases are a match to TRBD2. Trimming at V came to 3 bases and at J to 3 bases, leaving 5 bases not matched to a gene. This CDR3 region has 15 residues. The V gene's germline CDR1 is DFQATT and CDR2 SNEGSKA (reference sequence). CDR3 nucleotides: TGCAGTGCTAGCCCCGGGACTAGCTACACCGGGGAGCTGTTTTTT. It encodes CSASPGTSYTGELFF.

This clonotype was observed many times. The rearrangement links TRBV19 to TRBJ1-2; D gene uncertain. Per the germline V gene, CDR1 is LNHDA and CDR2 is SQIVND (reference sequence). The CDR3 runs 14 residues. The germline V and J ends were trimmed by 6 bases and 3 bases, with 14 bases remaining between them. The CDR3 reads CASRASERDYGYTF. The CDR3, as DNA: TGTGCCAGTAGGGCCTCGGAGAGAGACTATGGCTACACCTTC.

The chain employs TRBV7-2 and TRBJ1-5; no definite D call. The germline V gene has CDR1 SGHTA and CDR2 FQGNSA. The CDR3 runs to 13 residues. Trimming took 5 bases from V and 3 from J, leaving 8 bases between them. For the CDR3, the DNA is TGTGCCAGCAGCCCCTGGGACAATCAGCCCCAGCATTTT. Translation: CASSPWDNQPQHF.

The chain combines TRBV12-3 or TRBV12-4 with TRBJ2-2; the match to TRBD2 covers 8 bases. The CDR3 length is 17 residues. V lost 4 bases to trimming and J lost 7 bases; unmatched junction nucleotides: 14. Here the CDR3 DNA reads TGTGCCAGCAGTTCCTATAGCGGGATTGGGTTCGGCGGGGAGCTGTTTTTT. Its translation: CASSSYSGIGFGGELFF.

The chain combines TRBV2 with TRBJ1-1; no definite D call. The CDR3 extends over 16 amino acids. The germline gives CDR1 SNHLY, CDR2 FYNNEI. Trimming took 6 bases from V and 1 from J, leaving 18 bases between them. Written as DNA, the CDR3 is TGTGCCAGCAGGTCACGAGGGAGAGGTGCGAACACTGAAGCTTTCTTT. Protein: CASRSRGRGANTEAFF.

The table lists this clonotype with a few counts. The chain uses TRBV7-6 and TRBJ2-2; 8 positions match TRBD1. CDR1 and CDR2 from the germline V gene are SGHVS and FNYEAQ. V gave up 4 bases and J gave up 1 base; unmatched junction bases: 8. This CDR3 region has 17 residues. CDR3 sequence reads: CASSSSWTGKNTGELFF. For the CDR3, the DNA is TGTGCCAGCAGCTCGTCCTGGACAGGGAAGAACACCGGGGAGCTGTTTTTT.

The chain has TRBV7-2 and TRBJ1-4; D is unclear. Germline CDR1 and CDR2: SGHTA and FQGNSA. This CDR3 has 16 residues. Between the trimmed V and J ends, which lost 5 bases and 2 bases, there was a span of 15 bases. The CDR3 spells CASSQPAGATNEKLFF. CDR3 in DNA: TGTGCCAGCAGCCAGCCGGCAGGAGCCACTAATGAAAAACTGTTTTTT.

The table lists this clonotype with many counts. The chain has TRBV20-1 and TRBJ2-5; 7 bases are a match to TRBD2. From germline, CDR1 is DFQATT and CDR2 SNEGSKA (reference sequence). The CDR3 is 12 residues long. Unmatched junction bases numbered 1, after V lost 1 base and J lost 5 bases. Written as DNA, the CDR3 is TGCAGTGCTAGAGTGGGAGGGGAGACCCAGTACTTC. It specifies CSARVGGETQYF.

This clonotype has just a few counts. V is TRBV11-2 and J is TRBJ1-1, with D unresolved. The ends were cut back, 1 base at V and 4 bases at J, with 10 bases in the middle. Germline values: CDR1 SGHAT, CDR2 FQNNGV. This CDR3 comprises 14 residues. The CDR3 here is CASSLGVGSTEAFF. The CDR3 nucleotides are TGTGCCAGCAGCTTAGGAGTCGGTTCCACTGAAGCTTTCTTT.

This clonotype occurred once. The chain is built from TRBV6-2 or TRBV6-3 and TRBJ1-6, with TRBD1 matching 7 bases. V was pared by 5 bases and J by 6 bases, with 10 bases of the junction left unmatched. This CDR3 spans 16 amino acids. Germline values: CDR1 MNHEY, CDR2 SVGEGT. The CDR3 nucleotides read TGTGCCAGCAGTCAGAAATGGACAGGCTTTAATTCACCCCTCCACTTT. This codes for CASSQKWTGFNSPLHF.

This clonotype has just one count. The rearrangement joins TRBV2 to TRBJ2-5; possibly TRBD1 or TRBD2 for D (6 bases each). The CDR3 runs 13 residues. Trimming pared 5 bases from V and 7 bases from J, leaving 14 bases between. Germline loops: CDR1 SNHLY, CDR2 FYNNEI. The CDR3 coding sequence is TGTGCCAGCAGTAAGGACAGCGGGCCGACCCAGTACTTC. As protein: CASSKDSGPTQYF.

This rearrangement joins TRBV29-1 to TRBJ2-3; 7 bases align to TRBD2. Germline CDR1 and CDR2: SQVTM and ANQGSEA. The CDR3 loop spans 15 amino acids. With 4 bases clipped from V and 2 bases from J, the junction kept 9 bases outside the gene matches. The chain's CDR3 is CSVANRLADTDTQYF. For the CDR3, the DNA is TGCAGCGTTGCGAACCGACTAGCCGACACAGATACGCAGTATTTT.

J is TRBJ2-5 and V is TRBV11-1, with D perhaps TRBD1 (6 bases). V lost 3 bases and J lost 2, with 16 bases in between. Per germline, CDR1 SGHAT and CDR2 FQDESV (reference sequence). CDR3 length: 16 residues. The CDR3 DNA reads as TGTGCCAGCAGCTTTGGGGGCCTAAGCGGTCAAGAGACCCAGTACTTC. It yields the protein CASSFGGLSGQETQYF.

There are many counts of this clonotype. The chain links TRBV5-1 to TRBJ1-1, with no clear D. In germline, CDR1 is SGHRS, CDR2 YFSETQ. The CDR3 is 15 residues long. V was trimmed by 4 bases and J by 1 base, leaving 14 bases between them. Here the CDR3 DNA reads TGCGCCAGCAGCCCGGACCCCTTGGGGAACACTGAAGCTTTCTTT. It encodes CASSPDPLGNTEAFF.

The chain joins TRBV19 to TRBJ1-5; 7 bases line up with TRBD1. V lost 3 bases to trimming and J lost 5 bases; unmatched junction nucleotides: 4. Per germline, CDR1 LNHDA and CDR2 SQIVND (reference sequence). This CDR3 spans 14 amino acids. Written as DNA, the CDR3 is TGTGCCAGTAGTATGGGACAGCCCGATCAGCCCCAGCATTTT. Residues: CASSMGQPDQPQHF.

Comments on this clonotype: This may arise from a read error, as a much more abundant clone is one base away. Without the conserved terminal phenylalanine or tryptophan, this CDR3 likely stems from a read error. No DNA is shown, since the ends of the CDR3 on it are uncertain; the CDR3 is the one TCRdb lists. The V gene is TRBV3-2, the J gene TRBJ1-6. TRBV3-2 is a known pseudogene. 14 amino acids form the CDR3, both terminal residues included. CDR3 sequence: CASSQVGPNSPLHS.

A single count supports this clonotype. The V gene is TRBV2, the J gene TRBJ1-2; a possible D gene is TRBD1 (6 bases). Trimming took off 3 bases at V and 8 bases at J, with 16 bases between the two ends. Germline lookup yields CDR1 SNHLY and CDR2 FYNNEI. This CDR3 comprises 14 residues. CDR3: CASSEVGATWGYTF. The CDR3 DNA reads as TGTGCCAGCAGTGAGGTGGGGGCGACCTGGGGCTACACCTTC.

This clonotype was found many times. V gene TRBV7-9 combines with J gene TRBJ2-7; D is perhaps TRBD2 (5 bases). CDR3 size: 14 residues. Germline CDR1 reads SEHNR; CDR2 reads FQNEAQ (reference sequence). Trimming removed 5 bases at V and 2 bases at J, with 13 bases between. CDR3 amino acids: CASSPTGGTYEQYF. The DNA of the CDR3 is TGTGCCAGCAGCCCGACCGGAGGAACCTACGAGCAGTACTTC.